This T cell receptor beta chain was observed in a study of cytomegalovirus exposure and HLA in healthy donors. The PCR used 60 Vbeta and 13 Jbeta primers. Repertoires were generated with immunoSEQ multiplex PCR, while TCRdb's copy carries only in-frame clones and drops some. This table has about 100,000 clones, 75% to 85% appearing once. Germline V gene sequence: CDR1 SGHTA, CDR2 FQGTGA. The V and J ends lost 4 bases and 8 bases respectively, with 15 bases between them. The CDR3 contains 14 residues. This chain uses TRBV7-3 with TRBJ2-1, with D perhaps TRBD1 (5 bases). The sequenced sample was PBMCs. The sequence derives from a woman younger than 30 in good health and CMV-seronegative. The CDR3 spells CASSSGQKGHEQFF. The CDR3 coding sequence is TGTGCCAGCAGCTCAGGACAAAAAGGTCATGAGCAGTTCTTC.